This TCR beta chain was identified during a study of CD8+ T cells in alopecia areata. Study results and limitations: Many expanded lesional clones stayed in scalp and blood while on tofacitinib. Clonality was higher in lesional than normal scalp, especially in alopecia totalis/universalis. In scalp, tofacitinib significantly decreased clonality and expanded CD8+ clones among the top 100. Tissue-resident alphabeta T cells belonging to normal skin likewise get sequenced within scalp specimens.

Reverse transcription of extracted RNA yielded cDNA, which provided the sequencing template. TCRdb's copy holds only in-frame clones and misses some; the assay was immunoSEQ multiplex PCR. The table shows about 260,000 clones, with about 62% occurring only once. A remark on this clone: Its specificity is unknown.

Treatment in this sample: oral pan-JAK inhibitor, 5-10 mg twice daily. Germline trimming cut 6 bases from V and 5 bases from J; bases unmatched to any gene: 6. Germline V lookup: CDR1 SQVTM, CDR2 ANQGSEA. There are 13 residues in the CDR3. The chain is built from TRBV29-1 and TRBJ2-3; 9 nucleotides agree with TRBD1. The sequence was collected from a human donor with alopecia areata. The source was CD4+ T cells sorted from blood, collected around week 53, from a patient treated with tofacitinib. This CDR3 is CSVLGQGIDTQYF. DNA for the CDR3: TGCAGCGTACTCGGACAGGGGATAGATACGCAGTATTTT.